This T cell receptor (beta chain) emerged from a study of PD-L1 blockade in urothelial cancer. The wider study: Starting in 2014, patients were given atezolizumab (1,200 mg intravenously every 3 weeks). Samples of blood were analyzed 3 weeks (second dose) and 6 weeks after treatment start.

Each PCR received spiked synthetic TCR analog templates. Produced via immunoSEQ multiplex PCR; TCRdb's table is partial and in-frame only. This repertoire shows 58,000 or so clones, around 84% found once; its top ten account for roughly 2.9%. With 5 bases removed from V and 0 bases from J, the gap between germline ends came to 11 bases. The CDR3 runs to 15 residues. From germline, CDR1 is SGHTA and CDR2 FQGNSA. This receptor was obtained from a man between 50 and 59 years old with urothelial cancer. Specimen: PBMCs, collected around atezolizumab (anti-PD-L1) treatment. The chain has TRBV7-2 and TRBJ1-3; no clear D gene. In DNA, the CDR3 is TGTGCCAGCAGCCGGGTATCCGGCTCTGGAAACACCATATATTTT. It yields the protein CASSRVSGSGNTIYF.